The rows below give T cell receptor beta chains drawn from one sample of a study of CD8+ T cells in alopecia areata. Here immunoSEQ multiplex PCR was the method, and the copy in TCRdb shows in-frame clones only, minus some. The sample holds about 160,000 clones, roughly 65% seen once. The specimen comprised CD4+ T cells sorted from blood, sampled at week 4, from a patient treated with tofacitinib. Source of these receptors: a human donor with alopecia areata. CDR3s include the opening cysteine and the closing phenylalanine or tryptophan. D genes are given only for firm matches. Size tells how often a clone was seen (once, few, many) or the class of an expanded clone, and some rows leave it out.

>few|.|TRBJ2-2|TRBV28|14
CASTSGNRNGELFF
TGTGCCAGCACATCCGGGAATCGTAACGGGGAGCTGTTTTTT
>.|.|TRBJ2-1|TRBV7-3|15
CASSLRRAGVNEQFF
TGTGCCAGCAGCTTACGCAGGGCCGGAGTCAATGAGCAGTTCTTC
>.|TRBD1|TRBJ1-1|TRBV30|14
CAWSVGTGNTEAFF
TGTGCCTGGAGTGTTGGGACAGGGAACACTGAAGCTTTCTTT
>once|.|TRBJ2-2|TRBV4-3|14
CASKEGRSTGELFF
TGCGCCAGCAAAGAGGGGAGGAGCACCGGGGAGCTGTTTTTT
>few|.|TRBJ2-2|TRBV6-5|16
CASSYSGAGRTGELFF
TGTGCCAGCAGTTACTCAGGGGCAGGGCGAACCGGGGAGCTGTTTTTT
>once|.|TRBJ1-6|TRBV14|15
CASSQDPGPNSPLHF
TGTGCCAGCAGCCAAGATCCGGGGCCAAATTCACCCCTCCACTTT
>once|.|TRBJ2-7|TRBV7-2|12
CASSRTFYEQYF
TGTGCCAGCAGCAGGACCTTCTACGAGCAGTACTTC
>.|.|TRBJ2-7|TRBV7-8|14
CASSHEPFPYEQYF
TGTGCCAGCAGCCACGAACCTTTTCCCTACGAGCAGTACTTC
>.|.|TRBJ2-7|TRBV7-9|13
CASSSDIPYEQYF
TGTGCCAGCAGTTCGGACATTCCCTACGAGCAGTACTTC
>once|.|TRBJ1-2|TRBV30|11
CAVMGNYGYTF
TGTGCCGTAATGGGTAACTATGGCTACACCTTC
>.|.|TRBJ1-6|TRBV7-6|16
CASSLTAIGTMRTLHF
TGTGCCAGCAGCCTCACAGCGATCGGGACTATGAGAACCCTCCACTTT
>.|TRBD1|TRBJ1-4|TRBV15|15
CATSRRQGVNEKLFF
TGTGCCACCAGCAGACGACAGGGGGTTAATGAAAAACTGTTTTTT
>many|TRBD1|TRBJ2-1|TRBV5-1|15
CASSDGWTGQGEQFF
TGCGCCAGCAGCGACGGATGGACAGGGCAGGGTGAGCAGTTCTTC
>.|.|TRBJ2-7|TRBV25-1|14
CASSETGQFYEQYF
TGTGCCAGCAGTGAAACCGGGCAGTTCTACGAGCAGTACTTC
>.|.|TRBJ1-1|TRBV6-5|11
CASTDGTEAFF
TGTGCCAGCACCGACGGGACTGAAGCTTTCTTT
>.|.|TRBJ1-5|TRBV19|14
CASLQGLSNQPQHF
TGTGCCAGTCTACAGGGTCTGAGCAATCAGCCCCAGCATTTT
>once|TRBD2|TRBJ2-5|TRBV9|15
CASSGSSGHQETQYF
TGTGCCAGCAGCGGATCTAGCGGACACCAAGAGACCCAGTACTTC
>.|.|TRBJ2-7|TRBV2|12
CASSVSLLEQYF
TGTGCCAGCAGTGTCTCCCTACTCGAGCAGTACTTC
>.|.|TRBJ1-1|TRBV5-1|13
CASSFGGNTEAFF
TGCGCCAGCAGCTTTGGAGGGAACACTGAAGCTTTCTTT
>few|.|TRBJ1-6|TRBV7-3|13
CASSWGDYSPLHF
TGTGCCAGCAGCTGGGGGGATTATTCACCCCTCCACTTT
>.|.|TRBJ2-4|TRBV4-3|14
CASSQGIAENIQYF
TGCGCCAGCAGCCAAGGGATAGCGGAAAACATTCAGTACTTC
>.|.|TRBJ1-2|TRBV30|12
CAWSVEGHGYTF
TGTGCCTGGAGTGTGGAGGGGCATGGCTACACCTTC
>.|.|TRBJ2-2|TRBV30|13
CAWSAASPGELFF
TGTGCCTGGAGCGCCGCGAGCCCCGGGGAGCTGTTTTTT
>few|.|TRBJ2-1|TRBV7-8|14
CASSSQARYNEQFF
TGTGCCAGCAGCTCCCAAGCCCGTTACAATGAGCAGTTCTTC
>.|.|TRBJ1-1|TRBV18|12
CASSRESTEAFF
TGTGCCAGTTCCAGGGAGAGCACTGAAGCTTTCTTT
>.|.|TRBJ1-5|TRBV29-1|13
CSVELAVGQPQHF
TGCAGCGTTGAATTGGCGGTTGGTCAGCCCCAGCATTTT
>few|TRBD1|TRBJ2-5|TRBV5-6|13
CASNSDREETQYF
TGTGCCAGCAATTCGGACAGGGAAGAGACCCAGTACTTC
>.|TRBD1|TRBJ1-2|TRBV20-1|11
CSARQGDGYTF
TGCAGTGCTAGGCAGGGGGATGGCTACACCTTC
>.|TRBD2|TRBJ2-5|TRBV6-5|14
CASSVTSGGETQYF
TGTGCCAGCAGTGTGACTAGCGGGGGAGAGACCCAGTACTTC
>.|.|TRBJ1-3|TRBV29-1|14
CSGRDPNSGNTIYF
TGCAGCGGGAGGGACCCAAACTCTGGAAACACCATATATTTT
>.|.|TRBJ2-7|TRBV14|14
CATSFGGSSYEQYF
TGTGCCACCTCCTTCGGAGGGAGCTCCTACGAGCAGTACTTC
>.|.|TRBJ1-2|TRBV18|13
CASSPRFGDGYTF
TGTGCCAGCTCACCAAGATTTGGTGATGGCTACACCTTC
>.|.|TRBJ2-5|TRBV29-1|12
CSVGNLRETQYF
TGCAGCGTTGGTAACTTGCGGGAGACCCAGTACTTC
>once|TRBD2|TRBJ2-5|TRBV18|16
CASSPGLAGWQETQYF
TGTGCCAGCTCACCAGGACTAGCGGGGTGGCAAGAGACCCAGTACTTC
>.|.|TRBJ1-2|TRBV11-1|13
CASSLGGNYGYTF
TGTGCCAGCAGCTTGGGGGGTAACTATGGCTACACCTTC
>.|.|TRBJ2-7|TRBV30|13
CAWSLGLLHEQYF
TGTGCCTGGAGTTTAGGACTTCTCCACGAGCAGTACTTC
>.|TRBD2|TRBJ2-5|TRBV5-1|17
CASSLGGLAGNQETQYF
TGCGCCAGCAGCTTGGGAGGACTAGCGGGGAACCAAGAGACCCAGTACTTC
>.|.|TRBJ1-5|TRBV18|16
CASSPRDRVGNQPQHF
TGTGCCAGCTCACCAAGGGATAGGGTTGGCAATCAGCCCCAGCATTTT
>.|.|TRBJ2-7|TRBV30|13
CAWAQAWDGEQYF
TGTGCCTGGGCCCAGGCCTGGGACGGGGAGCAGTACTTC
>.|.|TRBJ2-7|TRBV6-5|9
CASGYEQYF
TGTGCCAGTGGTTACGAGCAGTACTTC
>.|.|TRBJ2-1|TRBV7-2|14
CASSISVSGGEQFF
TGTGCCAGCAGCATATCCGTGTCAGGCGGTGAGCAGTTCTTC
>.|.|TRBJ2-5|TRBV6-5|14
CASSRRQLQETQYF
TGTGCCAGCAGTCGGAGACAGTTACAAGAGACCCAGTACTTC
>.|.|TRBJ1-5|TRBV27|16
CASSVPQGWSNQPQHF
TGTGCCAGCAGTGTACCTCAGGGCTGGAGCAATCAGCCCCAGCATTTT
>few|.|TRBJ2-5|TRBV9|12
CASSVGQETQYF
TGTGCCAGCAGCGTAGGGCAGGAGACCCAGTACTTC
>.|.|TRBJ1-4|TRBV5-1|14
CASSFGGDGEKLFF
TGCGCCAGCAGCTTCGGGGGCGACGGTGAAAAACTGTTTTTT
>.|.|TRBJ2-7|TRBV29-1|8
CSVEQGVF
TGCAGCGTTGAACAGGGAGTGTTC
>few|.|TRBJ2-6|TRBV29-1|14
CSVDGGLGANVLTF
TGCAGCGTTGATGGCGGGCTTGGGGCCAACGTCCTGACTTTC
>.|TRBD1|TRBJ2-7|TRBV4-2|16
CASSQAGQASSYEQYF
TGTGCCAGCAGCCAGGCCGGACAGGCGAGCTCCTACGAGCAGTACTTC
>.|TRBD1|TRBJ2-3|TRBV29-1|13
CSVKTGSTDTQYF
TGCAGCGTCAAGACAGGGAGCACAGATACGCAGTATTTT
>.|.|TRBJ1-2|TRBV13|12
CASNQADYGYTF
TGTGCCAGCAACCAGGCGGACTATGGCTACACCTTC
>few|TRBD1|TRBJ2-1|TRBV19|14
CASAQGPSYNEQFF
TGTGCCAGCGCACAGGGGCCCAGCTACAATGAGCAGTTCTTC
>once|.|TRBJ1-6|TRBV9|14
CASSVGSGNSPLHF
TGTGCCAGCAGCGTAGGGTCGGGTAATTCACCCCTCCACTTT
>few|.|TRBJ2-7|TRBV14|11
CASSDNYEQYF
TGTGCCAGCAGCGACAACTACGAGCAGTACTTC
>once|.|TRBJ1-1|TRBV30|12
CASYRLTPEAFF
TGTGCCTCATACAGACTTACGCCTGAAGCTTTCTTT
>.|.|TRBJ2-1|TRBV18|15
CASSPKGDEFNEQFF
TGTGCCAGCTCACCTAAAGGGGATGAATTCAATGAGCAGTTCTTC